These T cell receptor beta chains were read from a single sample in a study of blood T cells in healthy people across ages. TCRdb processed the 5' RACE reads anew with MiXCR; each CDR3 protein has one entry. The table has 1.5 million to 2 million distinct CDR3 sequences, roughly 43% seen once. The material sequenced was blood. The receptors were sampled from a human donor in good health. CDR3s include the opening cysteine and the closing phenylalanine or tryptophan. Each record gives: CDR3 length, clone size, V gene, J gene, D gene, CDR3 DNA, CDR3 protein. D genes are given only for firm matches. Size tells how often a clone was seen (once, few, many) or the class of an expanded clone, and some rows leave it out.

16	once	TRBV7-9	TRBJ1-2	TRBD1	TGTGCTAGCAGCCATAGTGACAGGGAAGGAGGCCGGGGCTACACCTTC	CASSHSDREGGRGYTF
14	.	TRBV29-1	TRBJ2-5	TRBD1	TGCAGCGTCGCCCGATGGGACAGCGTAGAGACCCAGTACTTC	CSVARWDSVETQYF
18	.	TRBV6-1	TRBJ2-4	.	TGTGCCAGCAGTGAAGCAGGAGGGTGGACTCTAGCCAAAAACATTCAGTACTTC	CASSEAGGWTLAKNIQYF
16	.	TRBV20-1	TRBJ2-7	.	TGCAGTGCTAGAGATCGAGTAACTGGTAGGGCTTACGAGCAGTACTTC	CSARDRVTGRAYEQYF
15	.	TRBV5-1	TRBJ2-1	.	TGCGCCAGCAGCTTGGAGGTCGACGGATACAATGAGCAGTTCTTC	CASSLEVDGYNEQFF
12	.	TRBV6-6	TRBJ1-2	.	TGTGCCGGCACTTCTTTAAGCTATGGCTACACCTTC	CAGTSLSYGYTF
15	.	TRBV20-1	TRBJ2-3	.	TGCAGTGCTAGTAGGGGGGCGCGGTACACAGATACGCAGTATTTT	CSASRGARYTDTQYF
15	.	TRBV6-2/TRBV6-3	TRBJ1-5	.	TGTGCCAGCAGTTACCCGGGACTCGACAATCAGCCCCAGCATTTT	CASSYPGLDNQPQHF
16	few	TRBV5-1	TRBJ2-3	.	TGCGCCAGCAGCTCACTAGGGGGAGCCTTCACAGATACGCAGTATTTT	CASSSLGGAFTDTQYF
15	.	TRBV28	TRBJ1-1	TRBD1	TGTGCCAGCAGTCCGTACAGGGGGGTAGGGACTGAAGCTTTCTTT	CASSPYRGVGTEAFF
15	.	TRBV28	TRBJ2-1	TRBD1	TGTGCCAGCAGTTTTTTAGGGGCAGGGGGCAATGAGCAGTTCTTC	CASSFLGAGGNEQFF
14	.	TRBV7-2	TRBJ2-7	.	TGTGCCAGCAGCTTAGGGGCCTACCTCTACGAGCAGTACTTC	CASSLGAYLYEQYF
13	few	TRBV2	TRBJ2-1	.	TGTACCAGCAGTAGAGACTTACACAATGAGCAGTTCTTC	CTSSRDLHNEQFF
16	.	TRBV7-6	TRBJ2-7	.	TGTGCCAGCAGCTTAAACCCAGGGTTCGGGAAATACGAGCAGTACTTC	CASSLNPGFGKYEQYF
14	.	TRBV12-3/TRBV12-4	TRBJ2-1	.	TGTGCCAGCAGTTTTGTCCCCCCATTCAATGAGCAGTTCTTC	CASSFVPPFNEQFF
17	many	TRBV20-1	TRBJ2-1	TRBD2	TGCAGTGCTAGTCCGTTAGCGGGGGGCCCATGGGGCAATGAGCAGTTCTTC	CSASPLAGGPWGNEQFF
16	.	TRBV12-3/TRBV12-4	TRBJ1-5	TRBD1	TGTGCCAGCAGTGCGACAGGGGGCGACGGCAATCAGCCCCAGCATTTT	CASSATGGDGNQPQHF
15	many	TRBV12-3/TRBV12-4	TRBJ2-1	.	TGTGCCAGCAGTTTAGTAGTCACCTACGACAATGAGCAGTTCTTC	CASSLVVTYDNEQFF
21	.	TRBV9	TRBJ2-4	TRBD1	TGTGCCAGCGGCCACCAACCCGCAGGGACAGGGGAATCCGTTGCCAAAAACATTCAGTACTTC	CASGHQPAGTGESVAKNIQYF
14	.	TRBV15	TRBJ1-5	.	TGTGCCACCAGCCAAGGCTACCCCGGAGGGCCCCAGCATTTT	CATSQGYPGGPQHF
14	.	TRBV4-3	TRBJ2-4	.	TGCGCCAGCAGCCCGGACGGGGGCGAGGACATTCAGTACTTC	CASSPDGGEDIQYF
12	.	TRBV28	TRBJ2-7	.	TGTGCCACCTCCGGGACACGATACGAGCAGTACTTC	CATSGTRYEQYF
15	few	TRBV6-2/TRBV6-3	TRBJ2-3	TRBD2	TGTGCCAGCAGCTGGCGGGAGCCCAACACAGATACGCAGTATTTT	CASSWREPNTDTQYF
13	.	TRBV20-1	TRBJ1-2	.	TGCAGTGCTAGTGGGGCGGACAGCTATGGCTACACCTTC	CSASGADSYGYTF
13	once	TRBV3-1	TRBJ2-1	TRBD2	TGTGCCAGCAGCCGCGCGGGGGAGAATGAGCAGTTCTTC	CASSRAGENEQFF
19	few	TRBV21-1	TRBJ2-4	.	TGTGCCAGCAGCAAGGGGACTAGCGGGGGACCACTAGCCAAAAACATTCAGTACTTC	CASSKGTSGGPLAKNIQYF
15	.	TRBV12-3/TRBV12-4	TRBJ2-5	TRBD1	TGTGCCAGCACCCGACAGGGGCGAGGACAAGAGACCCAGTACTTC	CASTRQGRGQETQYF
14	few	TRBV20-1	TRBJ2-4	TRBD1	TGCAGTGCCCACAGGGGGTCCTTAAAAAACATTCAGTACTTC	CSAHRGSLKNIQYF
17	.	TRBV7-8	TRBJ2-5	.	TGTGCCAGCAGCTTACCCTCGACAGGCAAAATCCAAGAGACCCAGTACTTC	CASSLPSTGKIQETQYF
12	.	TRBV20-1	TRBJ2-1	.	TGCAGTCCGAGGGGGGCTCTCCGTGGGCAGTTCTTC	CSPRGALRGQFF
13	few	TRBV27	TRBJ2-7	.	TGTGCCAGCAGTTGGGGTAGCCTGAACGAGCAGTACTTC	CASSWGSLNEQYF
15	few	TRBV5-1	TRBJ2-1	.	TGCGCCAGCAGCTTGGCTGAGACAGGTTACAATGAGCAGTTCTTC	CASSLAETGYNEQFF
14	many	TRBV18	TRBJ2-1	.	TGTGCCAGCTCACGAAATCCAGGGGCGGGTGAGCAGTTCTTC	CASSRNPGAGEQFF
16	.	TRBV7-9	TRBJ1-4	TRBD1	TGTGCCAGCAGCTTAACGCCAGGGGGTTGGAATGAAAAACTGTTTTTT	CASSLTPGGWNEKLFF
13	.	TRBV29-1	TRBJ1-3	.	TGCAGCGTTGGTCCAGTCTCTGGAAACACCATATATTTT	CSVGPVSGNTIYF
13	.	TRBV7-9	TRBJ2-1	TRBD1	TGTGCCAGGGGACAGGGGGGTAGGAATGAGCAGTTCTTC	CARGQGGRNEQFF
14	.	TRBV20-1	TRBJ2-2	TRBD1	TGCAGTGCAAAGGGACAGGAGAACACCGGGGAGCTGTTTTTT	CSAKGQENTGELFF
15	few	TRBV29-1	TRBJ1-2	.	TGCAGCGTTTACCATGCCGGGACATCCGACTATGGCTACACCTTC	CSVYHAGTSDYGYTF
15	few	TRBV27	TRBJ1-1	.	TGTGCCAGCAGCTATCTGGGGTCGGTGAACACTGAAGCTTTCTTT	CASSYLGSVNTEAFF
15	.	TRBV5-5	TRBJ1-3	.	TGTGCCAGCAGCCCGGGACTGCTCTCTGGAAACACCATATATTTT	CASSPGLLSGNTIYF
16	many	TRBV29-1	TRBJ2-7	TRBD1	TGCAGCGTTGAAGACTCACTGGGACAGGGGGCGTACGAGCAGTACTTC	CSVEDSLGQGAYEQYF
17	.	TRBV6-2/TRBV6-3	TRBJ2-7	TRBD1	TGTGCCAGCAGTTGGTCCGAACCAGGGGGCTCAGGTGGCGAACAGTACTTC	CASSWSEPGGSGGEQYF
13	few	TRBV25-1	TRBJ2-4	.	TGTGCCAGCAGTGATGGGATTAAAAACATTCAGTACTTC	CASSDGIKNIQYF
13	.	TRBV27	TRBJ2-7	.	TGTGCCAGCAGTTTATCGATCCAGAACGAGCAGTACTTC	CASSLSIQNEQYF
15	few	TRBV27	TRBJ2-3	.	TGTGCCAGCAGTTTTGGGGCAGGGGGGATCGATACGCAGTATTTT	CASSFGAGGIDTQYF
13	.	TRBV7-9	TRBJ1-2	.	TGTGCCAGCAGCTTAGAGGTTGTTGATGGCTACACCTTC	CASSLEVVDGYTF
15	.	TRBV6-2/TRBV6-3	TRBJ2-3	.	TGTGCCAGCAGTTATTTACCGACGGGCACAGATACGCAGTATTTT	CASSYLPTGTDTQYF
16	.	TRBV7-8	TRBJ1-6	.	TGTGCCAGCAGCCTCTTCCCGGAACACAATAATTCACCCCTCCACTTT	CASSLFPEHNNSPLHF